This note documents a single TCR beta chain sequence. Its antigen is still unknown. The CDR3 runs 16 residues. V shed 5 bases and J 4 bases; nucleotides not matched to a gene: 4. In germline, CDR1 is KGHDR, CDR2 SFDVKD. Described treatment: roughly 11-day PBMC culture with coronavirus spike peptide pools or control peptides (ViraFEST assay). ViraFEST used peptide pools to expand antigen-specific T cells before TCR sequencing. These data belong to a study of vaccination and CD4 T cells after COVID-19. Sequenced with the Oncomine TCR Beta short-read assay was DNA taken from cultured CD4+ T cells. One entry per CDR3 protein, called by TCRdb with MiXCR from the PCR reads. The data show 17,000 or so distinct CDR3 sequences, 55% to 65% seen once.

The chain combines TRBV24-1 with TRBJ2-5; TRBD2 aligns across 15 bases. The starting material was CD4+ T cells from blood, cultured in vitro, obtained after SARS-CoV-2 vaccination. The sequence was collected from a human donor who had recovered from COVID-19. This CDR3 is CATSAGLAGGVETQYF. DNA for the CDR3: TGTGCCACCAGTGCCGGACTAGCGGGAGGGGTAGAGACCCAGTACTTC.